The clone carrying this TCR beta chain occurred many times. Its cognate antigen is unknown. This record belongs to a study of T cells in Graves' hyperthyroidism and ophthalmopathy. For the study at large: At the time of initial diagnosis and before any treatment, peripheral blood was collected.

The source material, RNA transcripts, was used to amplify TCR beta CDR3 regions. TCR CDR3 regions were first amplified by RT-PCR with HTBI primers. MiXCR, applied by TCRdb to the multiplex PCR reads, yields one record per CDR3 protein. The data show 470,000 or so distinct CDR3 sequences, less than 25% seen once. The patients, who ranged from 18 to 65 in age, presented with newly diagnosed hyperthyroidism lasting under 2 months. Study-level findings and limits: Peripheral blood also featured most of the thyroid clonotypes expanded above 0.001. Ophthalmopathy was predicted by the model a median of about 6.7 months ahead of onset.

This CDR3 contains 14 residues. The V and J ends lost 2 bases and 3 bases respectively, with 8 bases between them. This TCR was recovered from a man aged 18 to 35 with Graves' hyperthyroidism. Sequencing was performed on blood. The rearrangement uses TRBV12-3 or TRBV12-4 and TRBJ1-3; D gene ambiguous. Here the CDR3 reads CASSLIRSGNTIYF. The CDR3 DNA sequence: TGTGCCAGCAGTTTAATCCGGAGTGGAAACACCATATATTTT.